Listed below are T cell receptor beta chains from one sample, sequenced in a study of T-cell reconstitution after alpha-beta-depleted transplantation in children. Each CDR3 protein is one row after TCRdb ran MiXCR on the PCR reads. The sample lists some 520,000 distinct CDR3 sequences; 32% were seen once. The sequences come from PBMCs from the stem cell graft donor, collected from the stem cell graft. Every receptor here comes from a human donor who donated a stem cell graft to a child with aplastic anemia. Each CDR3 is given with its conserved first and last residue. The order of the fields is D gene, V gene, clone size, J gene, CDR3 DNA, CDR3 protein. A D gene is named only where the DNA matches it firmly. Size is omitted from some rows. Given values are once, few, many or a class for expanded clones.

NA,TRBV5-1,NA,TRBJ1-3,TGCGCCAGCAGAATACAGCTGGGGGACACCATATATTTT,CASRIQLGDTIYF
TRBD2,TRBV28,NA,TRBJ2-7,TGTGCCAGCAGCTCCTTGAGGCTGCGGGAGATCCCCTACGAGCAGTACTTC,CASSSLRLREIPYEQYF
NA,TRBV28,NA,TRBJ1-6,TGTGCCAGCAGTTTACCCCGAAATTATTCACCCCTCCACTTT,CASSLPRNYSPLHF
TRBD2,TRBV5-1,NA,TRBJ2-1,TGCGCCAGCAGCCCCGGTGGTAGCGGGAGCTCCTACAATGAGCAGTTCTTC,CASSPGGSGSSYNEQFF
NA,TRBV7-2,NA,TRBJ1-1,TGTGCCAGCAGCCTCCACACCGCAATGAACACTGAAGCTTTCTTT,CASSLHTAMNTEAFF
NA,TRBV7-3,NA,TRBJ1-2,TGTGCCAGGAACGGCCAGTTGAATCTAATCTGGCGCACTAACTATGGCTACACCTTC,CARNGQLNLIWRTNYGYTF
NA,TRBV6-5,few,TRBJ2-2,TGTGCCAGCAGTTACTCACGGGAATTGACCGGGGAGCTGTTTTTT,CASSYSRELTGELFF
NA,TRBV5-1,few,TRBJ1-1,TGCGCCAGCAGCTTGGACCGGCAGCTGACTGAAGCTTTCTTT,CASSLDRQLTEAFF
NA,TRBV6-4,NA,TRBJ2-5,TGTGCCAGCAGTGACGTGGCCGGGAAGACCCAGTACTTC,CASSDVAGKTQYF
NA,TRBV2,NA,TRBJ2-7,TGTGCCAGCAGTGAACAGCCCTCCTACGAGCAGTACTTC,CASSEQPSYEQYF
NA,TRBV5-8,NA,TRBJ1-5,TGTGCCAGCAGCTTTGCGTTATTAGGAGAGAGCAATCAGCCCCAGCATTTT,CASSFALLGESNQPQHF
NA,TRBV25-1,few,TRBJ1-6,TGTGCCAGCAGTGAGAAGGTTGGGGTTTCACCCCTCCACTTT,CASSEKVGVSPLHF
NA,TRBV12-3/TRBV12-4,few,TRBJ1-4,TGTGCCAGCAGAGATGGACAGTCTCGGGAAAAACTGTTTTTT,CASRDGQSREKLFF
TRBD1,TRBV20-1,many,TRBJ2-1,TGCAGCCTACAGGGGAACTCCTACAATGAGCAGTTCTTC,CSLQGNSYNEQFF